These T cell receptor beta chains were read from a single sample in a study of T cell clones after liver transplantation. Only in-frame clones appear in the TCRdb table, and some are missing; sequencing was by immunoSEQ multiplex PCR. The sample contains approximately 22,000 clones, under 95% of which appear only once. Sequences were derived from CD8+ T cells from blood, sampled roughly 25 months after liver transplant. Receptor source: a human patient who received a liver transplant. Some T cells could come from the graft donor. The CDR3 runs from the conserved cysteine through the conserved F or W. The D gene is left open where the match is weak. Clone size is shown for a subset of rows, as once, few, many or a class of expanded clone.

d_gene	j_gene	v_gene	abundance	CDR3nt	CDR3aa
NA	TRBJ1-1	TRBV7-8	NA	TGTGCCAGCAGCACAGTGGGAGCAATGAACACTGAAACTTTCTTT	CASSTVGAMNTETFF
NA	TRBJ1-5	TRBV15	NA	TGTGCCACCAGCAGAGAGTTTAGGTCTCTTATGCCCCAGCATTTT	CATSREFRSLMPQHF
NA	TRBJ1-4	TRBV7-2	NA	TGTGCCAGCAGCTTAGAGTTGGAAGGGGAGAATGAAAAACTGTTTTTT	CASSLELEGENEKLFF
NA	TRBJ2-1	TRBV19	NA	TGTGCCAGTAGTATAGATAATTGGCCCCCCAATGAGCAGTTCTTC	CASSIDNWPPNEQFF
TRBD2	TRBJ2-3	TRBV27	NA	TGTGCCAGCAGCAGACTAGCGGGAGGGCGGGGCACAGATACGCAGTATTTT	CASSRLAGGRGTDTQYF
NA	TRBJ1-5	TRBV28	NA	TGTGCCAGCAGTTTAAGAATGTCGTGGGGGCATCAGCCCCAGCATTTT	CASSLRMSWGHQPQHF
NA	TRBJ2-1	TRBV30	NA	TGTGCCTGGAGCGGGAGTACGGCTGAGCAGTTCTTC	CAWSGSTAEQFF
NA	TRBJ2-6	TRBV7-6	NA	TGTGCCTCCTGGCTCCACTCTGGGGCCAACGTCCTGACTTTC	CASWLHSGANVLTF
NA	TRBJ2-7	TRBV11-1	NA	TGTGCCAGCAGCCCTACAGGGTTCGCGGCCTACGAGCAGTACTTC	CASSPTGFAAYEQYF
NA	TRBJ2-7	TRBV6-5	NA	TGTGCCAGCAGTTACTCGAGCCCGAAAGTCTACGAGCAGTACTTC	CASSYSSPKVYEQYF
NA	TRBJ2-1	TRBV7-9	NA	TGTGCCAGCAGCTCCCCGGACAGCCACAATGAGCAGTTCTTC	CASSSPDSHNEQFF
NA	TRBJ2-7	TRBV19	NA	TGTGCCAGTAGTATGGGGTCAACCCTCGGGGAGCAGTACTTC	CASSMGSTLGEQYF
TRBD1	TRBJ2-3	TRBV29-1	NA	TGCAGCGTTAGGGGACAGGGCTTGAGGGATACGCAGTATTTT	CSVRGQGLRDTQYF
NA	TRBJ2-5	TRBV28	once	TGTGCCAGCAGCCTTATAGAGACCCAGTACTTC	CASSLIETQYF
NA	TRBJ2-7	TRBV14	NA	TGTGCCAGCAGCCAAATACTTACCATTAATTTCTACGAGCAGTACTTC	CASSQILTINFYEQYF
NA	TRBJ2-3	TRBV11-2	NA	TGTGCCAGCAGCTTGACTGGCACAGATACGCAGTATTTT	CASSLTGTDTQYF
NA	TRBJ1-1	TRBV6-5	NA	TGTGCCAGCGACAGGCTGAACACTGAAGCTTTCTTT	CASDRLNTEAFF
NA	TRBJ2-3	TRBV27	NA	TGTGCCAGCAGTTTATCTGCCAGGGTATTCCCAGATACGCAGTATTTT	CASSLSARVFPDTQYF
TRBD2	TRBJ2-3	TRBV2	NA	TGTGCCAGCAGTGGGACTAGCGGGACCAGGAGCACAGATACGCAGTATTTT	CASSGTSGTRSTDTQYF
NA	TRBJ2-5	TRBV12-5	NA	TGTGCTAGTGGTTTGAACCAAGAGACCCAGTACTTC	CASGLNQETQYF
TRBD1	TRBJ2-7	TRBV9	NA	TGTGCCAGCAGCGTACAAGAGACAGGGCAGTACGAGCAGTACTTC	CASSVQETGQYEQYF
TRBD2	TRBJ2-3	TRBV6-4	few	TGTGCCAGCACCCCCACTAGCGGGAACACAGATACGCAGTATTTT	CASTPTSGNTDTQYF
TRBD2	TRBJ2-7	TRBV4-3	NA	TGCGCCAGCAGCCAGGCGGGACTAGGAGACGAGCAGTACTTC	CASSQAGLGDEQYF
TRBD1	TRBJ2-1	TRBV27	NA	TGTGCCAGCTGGGACAGGTATGAGCAGTTCTTC	CASWDRYEQFF
NA	TRBJ2-3	TRBV9	NA	TGTGCCAGCAGCGACGGGGGAGAAGATACGCAGTATTTT	CASSDGGEDTQYF
TRBD1	TRBJ2-7	TRBV27	NA	TGTGCCAGCAGCCCCTTACACTCAGACAGGGGTGCCTACGAGCAGTACTTC	CASSPLHSDRGAYEQYF
NA	TRBJ2-3	TRBV9	NA	TGTGCCAGCAGTGGTGCGGGAGATACGCAGTATTTT	CASSGAGDTQYF
TRBD2	TRBJ2-7	TRBV29-1	NA	TGCAGCGTCGGTGGCGGGAGGTTAAACTCCTACGAGCAGTACTTC	CSVGGGRLNSYEQYF
TRBD1	TRBJ2-7	TRBV7-8	NA	TGTGCCAGCAGCGCCCTCGGGACAGGGGGATACGAGCAGTACTTC	CASSALGTGGYEQYF
NA	TRBJ2-7	TRBV7-9	NA	TGTGCCAGCAGTTCCACAGCCTCCTACGAGCAGTACTTC	CASSSTASYEQYF
NA	TRBJ2-7	TRBV25-1	NA	TGTGCCAGGGTGGAGGGAGCATACGAGCAGTACTTC	CARVEGAYEQYF
NA	TRBJ1-1	TRBV2	NA	TGTGCCAGCTTACTTTCTTCGGGGGACCTGAACACTGAAGCTTTCTTT	CASLLSSGDLNTEAFF
TRBD1	TRBJ1-5	TRBV7-3	few	TGTGCCAGCAGCTCGGACGGGACAGGCTGCTATCAGCCCCAGCATTTT	CASSSDGTGCYQPQHF
NA	TRBJ1-5	TRBV27	NA	TGTGCCAGCACCAAACTCGCAGGGGTTCAGCCCCAGCATTTT	CASTKLAGVQPQHF
TRBD1	TRBJ2-7	TRBV7-9	NA	TGTGCCAGCAGCCTTTCTTGGGACAGGGGGCGTTACGAGCAGTACTTC	CASSLSWDRGRYEQYF
TRBD1	TRBJ2-1	TRBV7-2	NA	TGTGCCAGCTCAGGGGGCAATGAGCAGTTCTTC	CASSGGNEQFF
TRBD2	TRBJ2-7	TRBV11-2	NA	TGTGCCAGCAACCTACGGGGCCTAGCGGGATTGTGGGAGCAGTACTTC	CASNLRGLAGLWEQYF
NA	TRBJ2-2	TRBV7-9	NA	TGTGCCAGCAGCTCCGGCGGACATTTGAGGCCCGGGGAGCTGTTTTTT	CASSSGGHLRPGELFF
TRBD1	TRBJ2-5	TRBV29-1	few	TGCAGCGTTCTCGGACAGGGGTGGTCGGAGACCCAGTACTTC	CSVLGQGWSETQYF
NA	TRBJ1-1	TRBV7-9	NA	TGTGCCAGCAGCAGAGGACGGATAGAAGCTTTCTTT	CASSRGRIEAFF
NA	TRBJ2-3	TRBV5-1	NA	TGCGCCAGCAGCTTGGTAGGGGTCTTGTCGGATACGCAGTATTTT	CASSLVGVLSDTQYF
TRBD1	TRBJ2-7	TRBV6-5	NA	TGTGCCAGCAGATCCGGGACAGGGATCTACGAGCAGTACTTC	CASRSGTGIYEQYF
TRBD2	TRBJ2-1	TRBV28	NA	TGTGCCACCCGGACGTCGACTAGCGGGAGCCCGCATGAGCAGTTCTTC	CATRTSTSGSPHEQFF
NA	TRBJ2-7	TRBV5-8	NA	TGTGCCAGCAGATACGCCTACGAGCAGTACTTC	CASRYAYEQYF
TRBD1	TRBJ1-1	TRBV29-1	NA	TGCAGCGTTGTCTCGGACAGGCGCTATCCTGAAGCTTTCTTT	CSVVSDRRYPEAFF
NA	TRBJ2-7	TRBV27	once	TGTGCCAGCAGTCATGGAGGGAGTAAGGGCGAGCAGTACTTC	CASSHGGSKGEQYF
NA	TRBJ2-7	TRBV11-3	NA	TGTGCCAGCAGCCCCTACAGGGGGGGCTACGAGCAGTACTTC	CASSPYRGGYEQYF
NA	TRBJ1-5	TRBV19	few	TGTGCCAGTAGTATCCCCCTAGGGCAGGGACGTCAGCCCCAGCATTTT	CASSIPLGQGRQPQHF
NA	TRBJ1-2	TRBV28	NA	TGTGCCAGCAGTTTGTCTGGGGTCCCCCGGTATGGCTACACCTTC	CASSLSGVPRYGYTF
TRBD2	TRBJ2-1	TRBV29-1	NA	TGCAGCGTTCGGGTGGGAGGGATTTCCTACAATGAGCAGTTCTTC	CSVRVGGISYNEQFF
NA	TRBJ2-3	TRBV11-2	few	TGTGCCAGCAGCTTAATACCAGGGGCTACAGATACGCAGTATTTT	CASSLIPGATDTQYF
TRBD1	TRBJ2-3	TRBV11-2	NA	TGTGCCAGCAGCTTTAGGGACAGGGGCCCGACAGATACGCAGTATTTT	CASSFRDRGPTDTQYF
NA	TRBJ2-1	TRBV7-6	NA	TGTGCCAGCAGCTTAAGACAGGGAGGGAATGAGCAGTTCTTC	CASSLRQGGNEQFF
NA	TRBJ2-5	TRBV5-6	NA	TGTGCCAGCAGCTTGGAGGGGTGGCAAGAGACCCAGTACTTC	CASSLEGWQETQYF
NA	TRBJ2-7	TRBV2	NA	TGTGCCAGCAGTGAACTTACTCGGCAGCAGTACTTC	CASSELTRQQYF